This TCR beta chain emerged from a study of blood T cell repertoires in COVID-19. This clone has a handful of counts. Produced via immunoSEQ multiplex PCR; TCRdb's table is partial and in-frame only. Among about 81,000 clones listed, roughly four fifths were seen once. The sample taken for sequencing was peripheral blood. The receptor was derived from a human donor in a cohort sampled during active COVID-19.

CDR3 sequence (DNA): TGTGCCAGCAGCGTTGACATATACACTGAAGCTTTCTTT. This sequence encodes CASSVDIYTEAFF. V and J are TRBV7-2 and TRBJ1-1; no definite D call. The CDR3 is made up of 13 amino acids. Between the trimmed V and J ends, which lost 5 bases and 3 bases, there was a span of 10 bases. CDR1 and CDR2 from the germline V gene are SGHTA and FQGNSA.